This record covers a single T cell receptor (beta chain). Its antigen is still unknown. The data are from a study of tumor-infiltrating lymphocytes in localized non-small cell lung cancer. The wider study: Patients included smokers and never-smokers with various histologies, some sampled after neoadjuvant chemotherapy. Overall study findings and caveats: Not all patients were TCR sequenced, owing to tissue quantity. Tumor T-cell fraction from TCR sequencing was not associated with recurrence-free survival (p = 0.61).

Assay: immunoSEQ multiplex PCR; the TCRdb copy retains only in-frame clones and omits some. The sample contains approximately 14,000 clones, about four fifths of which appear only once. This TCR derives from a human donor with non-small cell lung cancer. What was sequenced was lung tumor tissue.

This CDR3 reads CSVAPRNTIYF. CDR3 nucleotide sequence: TGCAGCGTCGCCCCCCGGAACACCATATATTTT. The chain combines TRBV29-1 with TRBJ1-3; the D is unclear. V lost 6 bases and J lost 7, with 10 bases in between. Per the germline V gene, CDR1 is SQVTM and CDR2 is ANQGSEA. The CDR3 has 11 amino acids.